A single T cell receptor beta chain is shown here with its context. The source of the sample is a study of blood T cell repertoires in COVID-19. In Seattle, patients joined the study during active infection and were tracked longitudinally. As handled by the study authors: Using reference gene primer amplification, nucleated cell counts were estimated. TCRdb's table, derived via immunoSEQ multiplex PCR, lists solely in-frame clones and lacks some. V and J calls and clone size come straight from that table; D and trimming were deduced from the DNA. Here the sample spans under 200,000 clones, just under 85% being singletons. CDR3 length equals 16 residues. V shed 0 bases, J shed 7 bases, and the junction held 6 bases outside the gene matches. Germline V CDR1 and CDR2: LNHNV, YYDKDF (reference sequence).

The specimen was peripheral blood. This sequence joins TRBV15 and TRBJ2-1; 10 nucleotides align to TRBD2. The TCR was taken from a man in his sixties with COVID-19, enrolled during active disease. The CDR3 is CATSRDQLAGVNEQFF. The CDR3 DNA reads as TGTGCCACCAGCAGAGATCAGCTAGCGGGAGTGAATGAGCAGTTCTTC.